This entry concerns a single T cell receptor (beta chain). These data originate in a study of memory CD4+ T cells and cytomegalovirus serostatus. The sort gate was single viable CD3+CD4+CD8-CD45RO+ cells for memory CD4+ T cells. CD4+ T cells were isolated by positive magnetic selection. TCRdb's table, derived via immunoSEQ multiplex PCR, lists solely in-frame clones and lacks some. The sample carries some 60,000 clones, roughly 77% recorded once. The V end lost 0 bases, the J end lost 1 base, and 12 bases lay between the germline ends. This CDR3 spans 16 amino acids. Looked up from germline, CDR1 is SGHVS and CDR2 is FQNEAQ.

The sample consisted of memory CD4+ T cells from blood. This chain joins TRBV7-8 and TRBJ2-5; tentatively, D is TRBD2 (7 bases). This TCR came from an adult in good health and CMV-seropositive. The DNA for the CDR3 is TGTGCCAGCAGCTTAGCGGGGGCTAGCGGCCAAGAGACCCAGTACTTC. This sequence encodes CASSLAGASGQETQYF.